This record covers a single T cell receptor (beta chain). What it recognizes is unknown. Germline CDR1 SGHKS, CDR2 YYEKEE (reference sequence). The CDR3 covers 16 residues. TCR beta libraries carry UMIs added by 5'RACE template switching. From the 5' RACE reads, TCRdb lists one entry per CDR3 protein and no DNA. This sample's clone table lists around 380,000 distinct CDR3 sequences. The data stem from a study of T cells expressing NK-cell markers. Turning to the study itself: One of the eight sequenced donors was seronegative, whereas the other seven were HCMV-seropositive.

Findings of the study overall: The CD3+CD56-NKG2C+ fraction of several donors was likewise dominated by these clonotypes. The contribution of dominant NKG2C+ clonotypes to CD8+ T cells in more than five donors was roughly 1.0-7.0%.

The genes are TRBV5-5 and TRBJ2-7. Source material: blood T cells: a sorted CD56 or NKG2C T cell subset, CD4+ or CD8+ T cells, or bulk PBMC T cells (not recorded which). The clonotype was recovered from a woman between 45 and 65 years old in good health. The CDR3 sequence: CASSSVHHLRPYEQYF.